This T cell receptor beta chain was recovered during a study of OX40 agonist ivuxolimab in advanced cancers. The germline V and J ends were trimmed by 5 bases and 7 bases, with 9 bases remaining between them. CDR1 is MNHEY and CDR2 is SVGAGI in the germline V gene. This CDR3 is 13 amino acids long. Libraries were prepared by immunoSEQ multiplex PCR; TCRdb keeps only in-frame clonotypes and omits some of them. The data show some 55,000 clones, roughly 80% seen once. The chain uses TRBV6-5 and TRBJ1-6; D possibly corresponds to TRBD1 (6 bases). The sequence came from an adult with an advanced solid tumor such as melanoma, head and neck, liver or kidney cancer. The sample here was CD4+ or CD8+ T cells sorted from blood, taken in a trial of the OX40 agonist ivuxolimab. CDR3 region: CASSTGQNSPLHF. DNA for the CDR3: TGTGCCAGCAGTACCGGACAGAATTCACCCCTCCACTTT.